The 22 T cell receptor beta chains below come from one sample, sequenced in a study of blood T cell repertoires in COVID-19. Assay: immunoSEQ multiplex PCR; the TCRdb copy retains only in-frame clones and omits some. The sample holds around 130,000 clones, 65% to 90% seen once. The specimen sequenced was peripheral blood. The receptors shown here come from a human donor in a cohort sampled during active COVID-19.

The chain uses TRBV6-6 and TRBJ1-5; 8 positions match TRBD1. In germline, CDR1 is MNHNY, CDR2 SVGAGI (reference sequence). V was pared by 5 bases and J by 3 bases, with 6 bases of the junction left unmatched. The CDR3 extends over 15 amino acids. This chain's CDR3 is CASSLGQGNNQPQHF. As DNA, the CDR3 is TGTGCCAGCAGTCTAGGACAGGGCAACAATCAGCCCCAGCATTTT.

CDR3 sequence reads: CASSQAGGRVYGNTIYF. The CDR3 DNA sequence: TGCGCCAGCAGCCAAGCTGGAGGGAGGGTTTATGGAAACACCATATATTTT. The rearrangement joins TRBV4-1 to TRBJ1-3; D is unclear. The CDR3 runs to 17 residues. Germline V lookup: CDR1 MGHRA, CDR2 YSYEKL. V lost 1 base and J 3 bases, leaving 16 bases between the germline ends.

This clone was picked up many times. The chain couples TRBV6-6 to TRBJ1-6; unclear D gene. The CDR3 extends over 14 amino acids. Germline V gene lookup returns CDR1 MNHNY and CDR2 SVGAGI (reference sequence). The ends were cut back, 4 bases at V and 5 bases at J, with 9 bases in the middle. The CDR3 sequence: CASSSRQDNSPLHF. As DNA, the CDR3 is TGTGCCAGCAGTTCCCGACAAGATAATTCACCCCTCCACTTT.

The chain links TRBV11-2 to TRBJ2-3, with D possibly matching TRBD1 (6 bases). The V and J ends lost 5 bases and 0 bases respectively, with 12 bases between them. The CDR3 covers 15 residues. The germline V gene encodes CDR1 SGHAT and CDR2 FQNNGV. The CDR3 here is CASSPGTSSTDTQYF. CDR3 coding DNA: TGTGCCAGCAGCCCGGGGACATCTAGCACAGATACGCAGTATTTT.

The V and J genes are TRBV6-6 and TRBJ1-1, with a possible D match to TRBD1 (5 bases). This CDR3 has 13 residues. From germline, CDR1 is MNHNY and CDR2 SVGAGI (reference sequence). Trimming took 2 bases from V and 11 from J, leaving 15 bases between them. The CDR3 region is CASSYLRQIDAFF. The DNA of the CDR3 is TGTGCCAGCAGTTACCTGCGACAGATCGATGCTTTCTTT.

The chain couples TRBV6-5 to TRBJ1-1, with 8 bases lining up with TRBD1. Germline CDR1 and CDR2: MNHEY and SVGAGI. The length of the CDR3 is 15 residues. Trimming cost V 8 bases and J 10 bases; bases outside gene matches: 18. CDR3 bases: TGTGCCAGCTTTAGGACAGGGTTAGGAGCAGGAGCAGCTTTCTTT. It codes for CASFRTGLGAGAAFF.

CDR3 coding DNA: TGTGCCAGCAGCGTAGCGCAGGGGCAATCACCCCTCCACTTT. This codes for CASSVAQGQSPLHF. This chain links TRBV9 with TRBJ1-6; D might be TRBD1 (6 bases). The CDR3 contains 14 residues. Germline V lookup: CDR1 SGDLS, CDR2 YYNGEE. Trimming removed 0 bases from V and 10 bases from J, with 11 bases in between.

This chain connects TRBV2 to TRBJ2-3, with TRBD2 as a possible D gene (5 bases). Trimming cost V 6 bases and J 1 base, with 11 bases left between them. CDR3 size: 14 residues. Per germline, CDR1 SNHLY and CDR2 FYNNEI. The CDR3 here is CASSVDLGTDTQYF. CDR3 bases: TGTGCCAGCAGCGTGGACTTGGGCACAGATACGCAGTATTTT.

This clone was counted once. The CDR3 nucleotides read TGTGCCAGCAGCCTGGACAGGGCGGACCATGAGCAGTTCTTC. Its protein product is CASSLDRADHEQFF. The chain employs TRBV5-6 and TRBJ2-1; TRBD1 matches at 8 bases. V shed 4 bases and J 8 bases; nucleotides not matched to a gene: 8. Looked up from germline, CDR1 is SGHDT and CDR2 is YYEEEE. The CDR3 is 14 residues long.

This clone occurred once. CDR3 nucleotides: TGTGCCAGCATGCCCGTCCTAGTGATGAATTCACCCCTCCACTTT. Translated: CASMPVLVMNSPLHF. The rearrangement uses TRBV2 and TRBJ1-6; D not certain. V shed 7 bases and J shed 7 bases, with 17 bases lying between them. The CDR3 length is 15 residues. Germline V gene sequence: CDR1 SNHLY, CDR2 FYNNEI.

The chain joins TRBV21-1 to TRBJ1-5; the DNA was not compared with TRBD1, the D call given in the table. TRBV21-1 is a pseudogene segment. This CDR3 has 14 residues. This CDR3 is CASSDREMDQPQHF. Here the CDR3 DNA reads TGTGCCAGCAGCGACAGGGAAATGGATCAGCCCCAGCATTTT.

V gene TRBV15 combines with J gene TRBJ1-1; no firm D call. There are 13 residues in the CDR3. V lost 3 bases and J 3 bases, leaving 8 bases between the germline ends. CDR1 and CDR2 from the germline V gene are LNHNV and YYDKDF (reference sequence). As DNA, the CDR3 is TGTGCCACCAGCAGTCGACACCACACTGAAGCTTTCTTT. Protein sequence: CATSSRHHTEAFF.

J is TRBJ2-7 and V is TRBV18; tentative D call: TRBD1 (6 bases). CDR3 length equals 14 residues. V was shortened by 3 bases and J by 7 bases, with 16 bases between the two germline ends. Germline CDR1 is KGHSH and CDR2 is LQKENI. The CDR3: CASSPRDTIGEQYF. As DNA, the CDR3 is TGTGCCAGCTCACCCCGGGACACAATAGGAGAGCAGTACTTC.

The chain recombines TRBV3-1 (or the pseudogene TRBV3-2) with TRBJ2-1; the match to TRBD1 covers 9 bases. V shed 4 bases, J shed 9 bases, and the junction held 13 bases outside the gene matches. CDR3 length equals 16 residues. Germline values: CDR1 LGHDT, CDR2 YNNKEL (reference sequence). The CDR3: CASSPVPPGQGTEQFF. The CDR3 DNA reads as TGTGCCAGCAGCCCAGTTCCTCCGGGACAGGGTACTGAGCAGTTCTTC.

This chain uses TRBV4-1 with TRBJ2-6, with 10 bases fitting TRBD1. V lost 1 base, J lost 3 bases, and 12 bases stayed unmatched. Germline lookup yields CDR1 MGHRA and CDR2 YSYEKL. The CDR3 is 20 amino acids. CDR3 coding DNA: TGCGCCAGCAGCCAAGCGTTACCACGACAGGGGGCAGGTGGGGCCAACGTCCTGACTTTC. It specifies CASSQALPRQGAGGANVLTF.

This chain links TRBV6-2 or TRBV6-3 with TRBJ1-2; TRBD1 matches 7 bases. In germline, CDR1 is MNHEY, CDR2 SVGEGT. The V and J ends lost 5 bases and 4 bases, in that order; junction bases with no gene match: 7. The CDR3 is 14 amino acids. CDR3: CASSLGQASYGYTF. The CDR3 DNA reads TGTGCCAGCAGTCTCGGACAGGCCTCCTATGGCTACACCTTC.

This chain uses TRBV13 with TRBJ1-3; D remains ambiguous. The V and J ends lost 2 bases and 0 bases respectively, with 11 bases between them. The CDR3 spans 16 residues. Germline CDR1 and CDR2: PRHDT and FYEKMQ (reference sequence). The CDR3 nucleotides are TGTGCCAGCAGCTTAAAGCGACTGGGCTCTGGAAACACCATATATTTT. The encoded protein is CASSLKRLGSGNTIYF.

This chain links TRBV7-2 with TRBJ2-2; weak D call: TRBD1 (5 bases). The CDR3 extends over 14 amino acids. V lost 1 base and J 3 bases, leaving 6 bases between the germline ends. Per the germline V gene, CDR1 is SGHTA and CDR2 is FQGNSA. The CDR3 loop is CASSLGQYTGELFF. As DNA, the CDR3 is TGTGCCAGCAGCTTAGGACAGTACACCGGGGAGCTGTTTTTT.

The chain links TRBV6-1 to TRBJ1-2; 9 nucleotides align to TRBD1. V lost 3 bases, J lost 8 bases, and 19 bases stayed unmatched. Germline lookup yields CDR1 MNHNS and CDR2 SASEGT. There are 18 residues in the CDR3. The CDR3 loop reads CASSEQAPQGALSRGYTF. As DNA, the CDR3 is TGTGCCAGCAGTGAGCAAGCCCCACAGGGGGCTCTATCAAGGGGCTACACCTTC.

The J gene is TRBJ2-5, the V gene TRBV29-1; D is perhaps TRBD2 (6 bases). Germline-derived CDR1 and CDR2 are SQVTM and ANQGSEA. The ends were cut back, 7 bases at V and 4 bases at J, with 13 bases in the middle. CDR3 length: 12 residues. The CDR3 reads CSALRGGETQYF. CDR3 bases: TGCAGCGCCCTAAGGGGAGGAGAGACCCAGTACTTC. Full variable domain (missing parts from reference TRBV29-1 and TRBJ2-5): SAVISQKPSRDICQRGTSLTIQCQVDSQVTMMFWYRQQPGQSLTLIATANQGSEATYESGFVIDKFPISRPNLTFSTLTVSNMSPEDSSIYLCSALRGGETQYFGPGTRLLVL.

The CDR3 DNA follows: TGTGCCAGCAGCTTGGCCGGGACAGGGGGTACTGGGGCCAACGTCCTGACTTTC. Residues: CASSLAGTGGTGANVLTF. V gene TRBV5-8 combines with J gene TRBJ2-6; TRBD1 aligns across 11 bases. Germline lookup yields CDR1 SGHTS and CDR2 YDEGEE. The CDR3 runs to 18 residues. Germline trimming cut 0 bases from V and 2 bases from J; bases unmatched to any gene: 4.

The V and J genes are TRBV28 and TRBJ1-5; D is unresolved. CDR1 is MDHEN, CDR2 SYDVKM, per germline. CDR3 size: 13 residues. Trimming left V 6 bases short and J 6 bases short, with 12 bases between. The CDR3 spells CASSILGGQPQHF. The DNA of the CDR3 is TGTGCCAGCAGCATCCTCGGCGGTCAGCCCCAGCATTTT.